What follows are 29 T cell receptor beta chains derived from one specimen sequenced in a study of PD-1 blockade in classical Hodgkin lymphoma. Every patient was affected by relapse after autologous stem cell transplantation, while exposure to brentuximab vedotin was not uniform. Using immunoSEQ multiplex PCR, the repertoire was profiled, and TCRdb retains in-frame clones only, with some absent. The sample lists 75,000 to 100,000 clones; 81% were seen once. The sequencing used peripheral blood mononuclear cells (PBMCs), collected before the second cycle of nivolumab. The receptors derive from a human donor with classical Hodgkin lymphoma.

The CDR3 here is CAIRSGTGVVNTEAFF. The CDR3 DNA reads as TGTGCCATCAGATCCGGGACAGGGGTCGTGAACACTGAAGCTTTCTTT. The chain combines TRBV10-3 with TRBJ1-1; 10 bases align to TRBD1. Trimming took 6 bases from V and 0 from J; bases not matched to a gene: 7. Germline loops: CDR1 ENHRY, CDR2 SYGVKD. The CDR3 runs to 16 residues.

The chain joins TRBV2 to TRBJ2-6, with unresolved D. Germline V gene lookup returns CDR1 SNHLY and CDR2 FYNNEI. CDR3 length equals 16 residues. V lost 7 bases and J lost 0, with 13 bases in between. CDR3 coding DNA: TGTGCCAGCAAGTCGGGCCCGAGCTCTGGGGCCAACGTCCTGACTTTC. Translated: CASKSGPSSGANVLTF. The whole variable domain, remainder taken from reference TRBV2 and TRBJ2-6, is EPEVTQTPSHQVTQMGQEVILRCVPISNHLYFYWYRQILGQKVEFLVSFYNNEISEKSEIFDDQFSVERPDGSNFTLKIRSTKLEDSAMYFCASKSGPSSGANVLTFGAGSRLTVL.

The chain has TRBV5-1 and TRBJ2-5; 7 bases are a match to TRBD1. V dropped 4 bases and J dropped 1; count of bases not matched to a gene: 10. From germline, CDR1 is SGHRS and CDR2 YFSETQ. The CDR3 is made up of 16 amino acids. CDR3 in amino acids: CASSTGTALAQETQYF. The CDR3 DNA reads as TGCGCCAGCAGCACCGGGACAGCCCTTGCCCAAGAGACCCAGTACTTC.

V usage is TRBV5-1 and J usage is TRBJ2-5; 12 nucleotides match TRBD2. There are 16 residues in the CDR3. Germline CDR1 SGHRS, CDR2 YFSETQ. V lost 0 bases, J lost 4 bases, and 4 bases stayed unmatched. The CDR3 loop reads CASSLGTSGKGETQYF. Here the CDR3 DNA reads TGCGCCAGCAGCTTGGGGACTAGCGGGAAGGGAGAGACCCAGTACTTC.

The rearrangement joins TRBV28 to TRBJ1-3; a possible D gene is TRBD1 (5 bases). From germline, CDR1 is MDHEN and CDR2 SYDVKM. Trimming left V 7 bases short and J 14 bases short, with 24 bases between. The CDR3 consists of 14 residues. The CDR3 DNA is TGTGCCAGCATTACCCAGGGTCCGCCCGGGCCCCTATATTTT. Translated: CASITQGPPGPLYF.

The rearrangement joins TRBV5-1 to TRBJ2-1, with D unresolved. The CDR3 loop spans 13 amino acids. Germline CDR1 SGHRS, CDR2 YFSETQ. V was clipped by 4 bases and J by 0 bases, with 5 bases between them. In DNA, the CDR3 is TGCGCCAGCAGCCCGAACTCCTACAATGAGCAGTTCTTC. This codes for CASSPNSYNEQFF.

This clone was counted a few times. This chain uses TRBV28 with TRBJ1-5; D is ambiguous. Germline V lookup: CDR1 MDHEN, CDR2 SYDVKM. V was cut by 2 bases and J by 5 bases, with 13 bases left in between. The CDR3 consists of 15 residues. The CDR3 DNA reads TGTGCCAGCAGTTTACGAGTAGGTATCGATCAGCCCCAGCATTTT. This encodes CASSLRVGIDQPQHF.

V gene TRBV21-1 combines with J gene TRBJ1-5. TRBV21-1 is labeled a pseudogene. The CDR3 totals 15 residues. As DNA, the CDR3 is TGTGCCAGCAGAGGCCACCACTATAGCAATCAGCCCCAGCATTTT. Protein: CASRGHHYSNQPQHF.

The V call is TRBV18, the J call TRBJ2-5; tentatively, D is TRBD1 (5 bases). This CDR3 has 14 residues. Germline-derived CDR1 and CDR2 are KGHSH and LQKENI. The V gene lost 0 bases and the J gene lost 5 bases, with 10 bases spanning the gap. In DNA form, the CDR3 reads TGTGCCAGCTCACCACCGGGGCTCCGGGAGACCCAGTACTTC. Translated: CASSPPGLRETQYF.

The rearrangement joins TRBV7-9 to TRBJ2-7; 10 bases line up with TRBD1. Unmatched junction bases numbered 12, after V lost 3 bases and J lost 1 base. The CDR3 totals 18 residues. CDR1 SEHNR and CDR2 FQNEAQ come from the germline V gene (reference sequence). CDR3 region: CASSFDRGLFTHSYEQYF. The CDR3 DNA follows: TGTGCCAGCAGCTTTGACAGGGGGCTGTTCACCCATTCCTACGAGCAGTACTTC.

The rearrangement joins TRBV10-3 to TRBJ2-1; D perhaps matches TRBD1 (6 bases). This CDR3 contains 15 residues. V was cut by 3 bases and J by 0 bases, with 9 bases left in between. Germline lookup yields CDR1 ENHRY and CDR2 SYGVKD. The CDR3 nucleotides read TGTGCCATCAGTGAAATGGACAGCTCCTACAATGAGCAGTTCTTC. It is translated as CAISEMDSSYNEQFF.

J is TRBJ1-4 and V is TRBV25-1, with D possibly being TRBD1 (5 bases). Trimming removed 5 bases from V and 3 bases from J, with 10 bases in between. This CDR3 comprises 14 residues. Per germline, CDR1 MGHDK and CDR2 SYGVNS. The DNA of the CDR3 is TGTGCCAGCAGTCGACAGCCCGCTAATGAAAAACTGTTTTTT. This encodes CASSRQPANEKLFF.

The J gene is TRBJ2-1, the V gene TRBV4-3, with TRBD2 matching over 10 bases. This CDR3 spans 15 amino acids. V lost 1 base and J lost 7; bases outside the gene matches: 4. CDR1 LGHNA and CDR2 YSLEER come from the germline V gene. The chain's CDR3 is CASSQAGAGGNEQFF. In nucleotides, the CDR3 is TGCGCCAGCAGCCAAGCAGGAGCGGGAGGGAATGAGCAGTTCTTC.

The V call is TRBV5-1, the J call TRBJ2-2; no reliable D call. Germline V lookup: CDR1 SGHRS, CDR2 YFSETQ. The length of the CDR3 is 13 residues. The ends were cut back, 4 bases at V and 4 bases at J, with 8 bases in the middle. For the CDR3, the DNA is TGCGCCAGCAGCGGAACGACCACCGGGGAGCTGTTTTTT. This gives the protein CASSGTTTGELFF.

The rearrangement joins TRBV6-6 to TRBJ2-3; 11 bases line up with TRBD2. The CDR3 is 16 amino acids. Germline V gene lookup returns CDR1 MNHNY and CDR2 SVGAGI (reference sequence). Trimming cost V 5 bases and J 1 base; bases outside gene matches: 5. The CDR3 loop reads CASSPLLAGGTDTQYF. CDR3 nucleotides: TGTGCCAGCAGTCCGCTACTAGCGGGAGGCACAGATACGCAGTATTTT.

The chain links TRBV6-1 to TRBJ1-1; no reliable D call. Trimming left V 7 bases short and J 11 bases short, with 17 bases between. This CDR3 region has 12 residues. CDR1 is MNHNS, CDR2 SASEGT, per germline. DNA of the CDR3: TGTGCCAGCAATGCGGCCGCCGGAGAGGCTTTCTTT. This codes for CASNAAAGEAFF.

The V and J genes are TRBV6-1 and TRBJ2-7, with unresolved D. Trimming removed 6 bases at V and 3 bases at J, with 6 bases between. CDR3 length: 11 residues. Per germline, CDR1 MNHNS and CDR2 SASEGT. Here the CDR3 reads CASRDLYEQYF. The CDR3 nucleotides read TGTGCCAGCAGGGATCTCTACGAGCAGTACTTC.

This chain links TRBV7-9 with TRBJ2-1, with 8 bases aligning to TRBD2. Germline V CDR1 and CDR2: SEHNR, FQNEAQ (reference sequence). This CDR3 is 17 amino acids long. Germline trimming cut 3 bases from V and 0 bases from J; bases unmatched to any gene: 7. The CDR3 is CASSLFLTSDSYNEQFF. The CDR3 region has the DNA TGTGCCAGCAGCTTGTTCCTGACTAGCGACTCCTACAATGAGCAGTTCTTC.

The chain couples TRBV5-1 to TRBJ2-3; TRBD2 aligns across 8 bases. The CDR3 sequence is 17 residues long. Germline lookup yields CDR1 SGHRS and CDR2 YFSETQ. V trimming: 4 bases; J trimming: 0 bases; junction bases outside the gene matches: 10. CDR3 DNA: TGCGCCAGCAGCCCCTTTGTTGTAGCGGGGAGCACAGATACGCAGTATTTT. Protein: CASSPFVVAGSTDTQYF.

The CDR3 reads CASMGLAGEYEQFF. DNA for the CDR3: TGTGCCAGTATGGGGCTAGCGGGAGAGTATGAGCAGTTCTTC. The V gene is TRBV19, the J gene TRBJ2-1; 10 nucleotides agree with TRBD2. CDR3 length equals 14 residues. V dropped 7 bases and J dropped 8; count of bases not matched to a gene: 8. Germline V gene sequence: CDR1 LNHDA, CDR2 SQIVND (reference sequence). Based on the CDR3 plus reference TRBV19 and TRBJ2-1, the full variable domain is DGGITQSPKYLFRKEGQNVTLSCEQNLNHDAMYWYRQDPGQGLRLIYYSQIVNDFQKGDIAEGYSVSREKKESFPLTVTSAQKNPTAFYLCASMGLAGEYEQFFGPGTRLTVL.

The V gene is TRBV30, the J gene TRBJ2-7; weak D call: TRBD2 (5 bases). The length of the CDR3 is 14 residues. Trimming pared 2 bases from V and 3 bases from J, leaving 14 bases between. In germline, CDR1 is GTSNPN, CDR2 SVGIG (reference sequence). This CDR3 reads CAWSYAGGYYEQYF. The CDR3 DNA sequence: TGTGCCTGGAGTTATGCGGGTGGATACTACGAGCAGTACTTC.

This chain connects TRBV7-9 to TRBJ2-1; 12 bases match TRBD2. CDR3 length equals 17 residues. Losses at the gene ends were 5 bases for V and 4 bases for J; bases not matched to a gene: 9. Germline lookup yields CDR1 SEHNR and CDR2 FQNEAQ (reference sequence). For the CDR3, the DNA is TGTGCCAGCAGCGGACCGACTAGCGGGAGTGTATACAATGAGCAGTTCTTC. As protein: CASSGPTSGSVYNEQFF.

V gene TRBV6-1 combines with J gene TRBJ1-3; D is unresolved. CDR1 MNHNS and CDR2 SASEGT come from the germline V gene. The V end lost 3 bases, the J end lost 1 base, and 4 bases lay between the germline ends. The CDR3 loop spans 13 amino acids. CDR3 amino acids: CASSDGSGNTIYF. In nucleotides, the CDR3 is TGTGCCAGCAGTGATGGGTCTGGAAACACCATATATTTT.

The chain has TRBV6-1 and TRBJ2-1; 16 positions match TRBD2. This CDR3 is 15 amino acids long. Germline V gene lookup returns CDR1 MNHNS and CDR2 SASEGT. V was clipped by 7 bases and J by 8 bases; unmatched bases: 5. The CDR3 sequence: CASTGLAGGRDEQFF. The DNA of the CDR3 is TGTGCCAGCACGGGACTAGCGGGAGGGCGGGATGAGCAGTTCTTC.

V and J are TRBV6-1 and TRBJ2-1; 8 nucleotides align to TRBD2. The CDR3 runs to 13 residues. Germline V lookup: CDR1 MNHNS, CDR2 SASEGT. Trimming removed 8 bases from V and 14 bases from J; junction bases left unmatched: 14. CDR3 protein: CASRDSGIGAKFF. In DNA, the CDR3 is TGTGCCAGCCGGGATAGCGGGATAGGGGCAAAGTTCTTC.

This chain uses TRBV11-2 with TRBJ2-7; a weak D match, TRBD2 (5 bases). Deletions cut 5 bases from V and 3 bases from J, with 14 bases between. The CDR3 consists of 14 residues. Per germline, CDR1 SGHAT and CDR2 FQNNGV. This chain's CDR3 is CASSPPTGIYEQYF. CDR3 nucleotides: TGTGCCAGCAGCCCTCCGACGGGGATCTACGAGCAGTACTTC.

The chain couples TRBV7-2 to TRBJ2-3, with D unresolved. Germline CDR1 is SGHTA and CDR2 is FQGNSA. There are 13 residues in the CDR3. V was cut by 8 bases and J by 6 bases, with 15 bases left in between. This CDR3 reads CASRYDSTDTQYF. The CDR3 coding sequence is TGTGCCAGCCGCTACGATTCGACGGATACGCAGTATTTT.

This chain links TRBV5-1 with TRBJ1-1, with no clear D. Deletions cut 1 base from V and 2 bases from J, with 9 bases between. The CDR3 runs to 14 residues. The germline V gene encodes CDR1 SGHRS and CDR2 YFSETQ. Here the CDR3 reads CASSLQAINTEAFF. CDR3 coding DNA: TGCGCCAGCAGCTTGCAGGCGATTAACACTGAAGCTTTCTTT. The whole variable domain, remainder taken from reference TRBV5-1 and TRBJ1-1, is KAGVTQTPRYLIKTRGQQVTLSCSPISGHRSVSWYQQTPGQGLQFLFEYFSETQRNKGNFPGRFSGRQFSNSRSEMNVSTLELGDSALYLCASSLQAINTEAFFGQGTRLTVV.

This clone appeared a few times. The rearrangement links TRBV9 to TRBJ1-5; no reliable D call. The CDR3 is 13 amino acids. Trimming pared 0 bases from V and 7 bases from J, leaving 8 bases between. Germline loops: CDR1 SGDLS, CDR2 YYNGEE. The CDR3 DNA reads as TGTGCCAGCAGCGTAGGGTTGGGACAGCCCCAGCATTTT. It translates to CASSVGLGQPQHF.